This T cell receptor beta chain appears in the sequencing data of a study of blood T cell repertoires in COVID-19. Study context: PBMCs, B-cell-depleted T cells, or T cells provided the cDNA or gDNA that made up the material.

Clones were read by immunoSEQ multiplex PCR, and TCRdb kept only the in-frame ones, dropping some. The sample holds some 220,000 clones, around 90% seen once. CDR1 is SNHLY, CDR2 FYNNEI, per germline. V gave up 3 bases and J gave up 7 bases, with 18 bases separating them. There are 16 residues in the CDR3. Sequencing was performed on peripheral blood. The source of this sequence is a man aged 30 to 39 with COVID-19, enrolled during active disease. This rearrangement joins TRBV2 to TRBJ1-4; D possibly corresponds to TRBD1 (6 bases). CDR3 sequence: CASSDPLTGDVEKLFF. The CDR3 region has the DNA TGTGCCAGCAGTGATCCATTGACAGGAGATGTTGAAAAACTGTTTTTT.